Presented here are 27 T cell receptor beta chains from one specimen sequenced in a study of shared clonotypes between healthy human individuals. Assay used: immunoSEQ multiplex PCR; TCRdb lists only in-frame clones, some missing. This sample has about 1.5 million clones, with 98% found just once. Sequenced: naive CD4+ T cells sorted from blood. Sample subset: CD45RA+ positively selected. These receptors were taken from a man between 25 and 39 years old in good health.

This clone was observed a handful of times. The sample has other DNA sequences that encode this CDR3 too. The chain combines TRBV5-1 with TRBJ2-7; D unclear. Germline loops: CDR1 SGHRS, CDR2 YFSETQ. The germline V and J ends were trimmed by 0 bases and 2 bases, with 3 bases remaining between them. The length of the CDR3 is 12 residues. This CDR3 is CASSLVAYEQYF. Here the CDR3 DNA reads TGCGCCAGCAGCTTGGTCGCCTACGAGCAGTACTTC. Full variable domain (outside the CDR3, taken from reference TRBV5-1 and TRBJ2-7): KAGVTQTPRYLIKTRGQQVTLSCSPISGHRSVSWYQQTPGQGLQFLFEYFSETQRNKGNFPGRFSGRQFSNSRSEMNVSTLELGDSALYLCASSLVAYEQYFGPGTRLTVT.

V is TRBV7-9 and J is TRBJ2-1, with D possibly matching TRBD2 (9 bases). Trimming removed 3 bases at V and 7 bases at J, with 22 bases between. The CDR3 contains 17 residues. CDR1 is SEHNR, CDR2 FQNEAQ, per germline (reference sequence). CDR3 amino acids: CASSLTGAGGPGNEQFF. CDR3 DNA: TGTGCCAGCAGCTTGACAGGGGCGGGAGGGCCTGGGAATGAGCAGTTCTTC.

This clone was observed a single time. The rearrangement links TRBV7-9 to TRBJ1-1; D not resolved. V was shortened by 6 bases and J by 6 bases, with 20 bases between the two germline ends. The CDR3 loop spans 15 amino acids. Germline V gives CDR1 SEHNR, CDR2 FQNEAQ (reference sequence). CDR3 in DNA: TGTGCCAGCAGTCCTCGCGGTAGGGTGATCCCTGAAGCTTTCTTT. As protein: CASSPRGRVIPEAFF.

The chain uses TRBV7-9 and TRBJ2-7; 14 bases line up with TRBD2. With V trimmed by 4 bases and J by 6 bases, 5 bases remained unmatched. CDR1 and CDR2 from the germline V gene are SEHNR and FQNEAQ (reference sequence). This CDR3 has 15 amino acids. CDR3 sequence reads: CASSSGTSGSSEQYF. CDR3 coding DNA: TGTGCCAGCAGCTCAGGGACTAGCGGGAGTTCCGAGCAGTACTTC.

The V and J genes are TRBV21-1 and TRBJ2-1; the table's D call of TRBD2 was not tested on the DNA. TRBV21-1 is tagged as a pseudogene. The CDR3 runs 14 residues. The CDR3 reads CATDRAGGDNEQFF. The CDR3 bases are TGTGCCACCGATAGAGCGGGAGGCGACAATGAGCAGTTCTTC.

The chain recombines TRBV18 with TRBJ2-7; TRBD2 aligns across 14 bases. Looked up from germline, CDR1 is KGHSH and CDR2 is LQKENI. V dropped 0 bases and J dropped 6; count of bases not matched to a gene: 4. This CDR3 contains 16 residues. In DNA, the CDR3 is TGTGCCAGCTCACCACCGGGGACTAGCGGGAGTGGCGAGCAGTACTTC. Translating gives CASSPPGTSGSGEQYF.

V and J are TRBV18 and TRBJ1-4; TRBD1 might be the D (5 bases). The length of the CDR3 is 13 residues. The germline V gene encodes CDR1 KGHSH and CDR2 LQKENI. Deletions cut 3 bases from V and 8 bases from J, with 10 bases between. CDR3 residues: CASSPNYREKLFF. Written as DNA, the CDR3 is TGTGCCAGCTCACCCAATTACAGGGAAAAACTGTTTTTT.

The V and J genes are TRBV19 and TRBJ2-5, with 8 bases aligning to TRBD1. Germline trimming cut 3 bases from V and 0 bases from J; bases unmatched to any gene: 3. There are 15 residues in the CDR3. CDR1 and CDR2 from the germline V gene are LNHDA and SQIVND (reference sequence). CDR3 sequence: CASSIGQGNQETQYF. The DNA of the CDR3 is TGTGCCAGTAGTATCGGACAGGGAAACCAAGAGACCCAGTACTTC.

The chain employs TRBV14 and TRBJ2-1, with D tentatively TRBD2 (5 bases). The length of the CDR3 is 13 residues. V lost 0 bases and J 15 bases, leaving 15 bases between the germline ends. Germline V gives CDR1 SGHDN, CDR2 FVKESK. CDR3 nucleotides: TGTGCCAGCAGCCAAGATCAAGGACTTGGGCTGTTCTTC. This sequence encodes CASSQDQGLGLFF.

V is TRBV19 and J is TRBJ2-1, with 13 nucleotides matching TRBD2. The trim removed 10 bases at V and 7 bases at J, leaving 7 bases unmatched. The CDR3 is made up of 14 amino acids. Germline values: CDR1 LNHDA, CDR2 SQIVND (reference sequence). In DNA, the CDR3 is TGTGCCACCCAAGGGACTAGCGGGAAGAATGAGCAGTTCTTC. Translated, it gives CATQGTSGKNEQFF. Drawing the rest from reference TRBV19 and TRBJ2-1, the complete variable domain is DGGITQSPKYLFRKEGQNVTLSCEQNLNHDAMYWYRQDPGQGLRLIYYSQIVNDFQKGDIAEGYSVSREKKESFPLTVTSAQKNPTAFYLCATQGTSGKNEQFFGPGTRLTVL.

The chain couples TRBV10-3 to TRBJ2-7; 7 bases line up with TRBD1. CDR1 is ENHRY, CDR2 SYGVKD, per germline. The junction had 13 bases not matched to a gene; V was cut back by 2 bases and J by 0 bases. This CDR3 has 18 amino acids. CDR3 residues: CAISEPTRQGSSSYEQYF. CDR3 coding DNA: TGTGCCATCAGTGAGCCTACGAGACAGGGCTCCAGCTCCTACGAGCAGTACTTC.

V is TRBV5-1 and J is TRBJ2-3; tentative D call: TRBD1 (5 bases). The CDR3 consists of 13 residues. From germline, CDR1 is SGHRS and CDR2 YFSETQ. The ends were cut back, 7 bases at V and 3 bases at J, with 12 bases in the middle. The CDR3: CASLGQGTDTQYF. In DNA, the CDR3 is TGCGCCAGCTTGGGGCAGGGAACAGATACGCAGTATTTT.

The J gene is TRBJ2-5, the V gene TRBV11-2, with 10 bases that match TRBD1. Germline loops: CDR1 SGHAT, CDR2 FQNNGV. This CDR3 is built from 15 residues. Germline trimming cut 5 bases from V and 5 bases from J; bases unmatched to any gene: 8. CDR3 bases: TGTGCCAGCAGCCCGAGAGGGACAGGGGATGAGACCCAGTACTTC. Protein: CASSPRGTGDETQYF.

V gene TRBV28 combines with J gene TRBJ1-4; the D is unclear. The CDR3 length is 14 residues. The germline V and J ends were trimmed by 3 bases and 3 bases, with 8 bases remaining between them. CDR1 is MDHEN and CDR2 is SYDVKM in the germline V gene. CDR3 loop: CASSFSPANEKLFF. CDR3 bases: TGTGCCAGCAGTTTTTCCCCCGCTAATGAAAAACTGTTTTTT. Full variable domain (rest looked up from reference TRBV28 and TRBJ1-4): DVKVTQSSRYLVKRTGEKVFLECVQDMDHENMFWYRQDPGLGLRLIYFSYDVKMKEKGDIPEGYSVSREKKERFSLILESASTNQTSMYLCASSFSPANEKLFFGSGTQLSVL.

The rearrangement links TRBV7-6 to TRBJ2-7; D remains unclear. Germline CDR1 is SGHVS and CDR2 is FNYEAQ. This CDR3 has 13 residues. V was shortened by 1 base and J by 9 bases, with 13 bases between the two germline ends. For the CDR3, the DNA is TGTGCCAGCAGCTTAGAGCCGAAGCTGGGGCAGTACTTC. This codes for CASSLEPKLGQYF.

In DNA form, the CDR3 reads TGTGCCAGCTCACCTAAGGGACAGGCGAACACCGGGGAGCTGTTTTTT. It is translated as CASSPKGQANTGELFF. The chain combines TRBV18 with TRBJ2-2, with TRBD1 matching over 8 bases. V lost 3 bases to trimming and J lost 0 bases; unmatched junction nucleotides: 3. Germline loops: CDR1 KGHSH, CDR2 LQKENI. This CDR3 has 16 amino acids.

The chain combines TRBV30 with TRBJ1-5; D gene unclear. Germline CDR1 reads GTSNPN; CDR2 reads SVGIG (reference sequence). CDR3 length equals 17 residues. V lost 2 bases to trimming and J lost 7 bases, with 24 bases between them. Here the CDR3 reads CAWSPRGSPGGKQPQHF. In nucleotides, the CDR3 is TGTGCCTGGAGTCCCCGCGGGAGCCCAGGCGGAAAGCAGCCCCAGCATTTT.

This sequence joins TRBV27 and TRBJ2-2; no clear D. The V end lost 2 bases, the J end lost 0 bases, and 1 base lay between the germline ends. The CDR3 runs 13 residues. Germline lookup yields CDR1 MNHEY and CDR2 SMNVEV (reference sequence). The CDR3 region has the DNA TGTGCCAGCAGTTTAGCGAACACCGGGGAGCTGTTTTTT. The encoded protein is CASSLANTGELFF.

The chain joins TRBV19 to TRBJ2-2, with D perhaps matching TRBD2 (6 bases). CDR3 size: 12 residues. Trimming removed 9 bases from V and 1 base from J, with 6 bases in between. Germline values: CDR1 LNHDA, CDR2 SQIVND (reference sequence). The CDR3 sequence is CASGGNTGELFF. The DNA of the CDR3 is TGTGCCAGCGGGGGGAACACCGGGGAGCTGTTTTTT.

The V call is TRBV10-1, the J call TRBJ2-1; D is possibly TRBD2 (5 bases). There are 14 residues in the CDR3. V dropped 3 bases and J dropped 3 bases, with 9 bases sitting between them. Germline assignment: CDR1 WNHNN and CDR2 SYGVQD (reference sequence). The CDR3 bases are TGCGCCAGCAGTGACCTGGGGAGCTACAATGAGCAGTTCTTC. Translating gives CASSDLGSYNEQFF.

The chain couples TRBV9 to TRBJ1-3; D gene unclear. CDR1 SGDLS and CDR2 YYNGEE come from the germline V gene. The ends were cut back, 4 bases at V and 4 bases at J, with 6 bases in the middle. The CDR3 has 12 amino acids. CDR3 region: CASSITGNTIYF. For the CDR3, the DNA is TGTGCCAGCAGCATAACAGGAAACACCATATATTTT.

In regard to this clone: Additional DNA sequences in this sample encode the identical CDR3. This rearrangement joins TRBV18 to TRBJ2-1, with D perhaps given as TRBD1 or TRBD2 (6 bases each). This CDR3 spans 14 amino acids. Germline CDR1 and CDR2: KGHSH and LQKENI. The V gene lost 1 base and the J gene lost 7 bases, with 11 bases spanning the gap. DNA for the CDR3: TGTGCCAGCTCACCACTAGGAGGGGGTAATGAGCAGTTCTTC. Protein: CASSPLGGGNEQFF.

The V and J genes are TRBV5-1 and TRBJ2-1; D is perhaps TRBD2 (6 bases). The V gene lost 2 bases and the J gene lost 6 bases, with 15 bases spanning the gap. The germline gives CDR1 SGHRS, CDR2 YFSETQ. CDR3 length equals 15 residues. The CDR3 loop reads CASSFSGVFPNEQFF. CDR3 DNA sequence: TGCGCCAGCAGCTTCTCGGGGGTATTTCCCAATGAGCAGTTCTTC.

The chain uses TRBV7-8 and TRBJ2-7, with TRBD2 matching 9 bases. The V gene end was trimmed by 5 bases and the J gene end by 0 bases; junction bases not matched to a gene: 8. The germline gives CDR1 SGHVS, CDR2 FQNEAQ. The CDR3 runs to 16 residues. The CDR3 is CASSPESGRSSYEQYF. The CDR3 DNA reads TGTGCCAGCAGCCCCGAAAGCGGGAGGAGCTCCTACGAGCAGTACTTC.

The chain employs TRBV6-5 and TRBJ2-3; D gene uncertain. The CDR3 covers 15 residues. Germline-derived CDR1 and CDR2 are MNHEY and SVGAGI. V shed 4 bases and J shed 7 bases, with 18 bases lying between them. CDR3 amino acids: CASSSIVSTPYTQYF. In DNA, the CDR3 is TGTGCCAGCAGTTCAATAGTATCTACTCCATATACGCAGTATTTT.

The chain uses TRBV7-2 and TRBJ2-1, with a tentative D call TRBD1 (5 bases). The V and J ends lost 1 base and 6 bases respectively, with 16 bases between them. Looked up from germline, CDR1 is SGHTA and CDR2 is FQGNSA. This CDR3 comprises 16 residues. The CDR3 protein is CASSLEGRAKLNEQFF. Here the CDR3 DNA reads TGTGCCAGCAGCTTAGAGGGCAGGGCTAAACTCAATGAGCAGTTCTTC.

The chain has TRBV6-5 and TRBJ1-2, with D uncertain. This CDR3 region has 14 residues. Germline CDR1 and CDR2: MNHEY and SVGAGI. Trimming removed 5 bases from V and 4 bases from J, with 14 bases in between. CDR3 amino acids: CASSTLDRVYGYTF. Written as DNA, the CDR3 is TGTGCCAGCAGTACCTTGGACCGAGTCTATGGCTACACCTTC.